This T cell receptor beta chain was sequenced during a study of blood T cell repertoires in COVID-19. Generated by immunoSEQ multiplex PCR, the TCRdb table keeps only in-frame clones and is missing some. The sample shows about 280,000 clones, about four fifths of them seen only once. In germline, CDR1 is MDHEN, CDR2 SYDVKM. Trimming took 1 base from V and 7 from J, leaving 14 bases between them. The CDR3 runs 16 residues. This receptor was taken from a woman aged 50 to 60 who had recovered from COVID-19. The V call is TRBV28, the J call TRBJ1-6; D uncertain. The sequenced sample was peripheral blood. CDR3 DNA sequence: TGTGCCAGCAGTTTATTTCCGGTGCTCGGGAATTCACCCCTCCACTTT. It is translated as CASSLFPVLGNSPLHF.